This TCR beta chain was captured by sequencing in a study of blood T cell repertoires in COVID-19. Study as a whole: Sites across the United States, Italy and Spain contributed samples from acute and convalescent COVID-19. Sample material is recorded as cDNA or gDNA derived from T cells, B-cell-depleted T cells, or PBMCs.

How the authors handled the data: Researchers report that nucleated cell counts were estimated from reference gene primer amplification. Clones were sequenced by immunoSEQ multiplex PCR, and TCRdb holds only the in-frame ones, with some missing. The D gene and trimming were derived from the DNA, and the V and J assignments and clone size from that table. The sample carries approximately 210,000 clones, 80% recorded once. The CDR3 totals 17 residues. The ends lost 4 bases at V and 4 bases at J; junction bases unmatched: 8. Germline lookup yields CDR1 MNHNS and CDR2 SASEGT. The specimen was peripheral blood. This receptor was obtained from a human donor in a cohort sampled during active COVID-19. The chain links TRBV6-1 to TRBJ2-6, with TRBD1 identical over 9 bases. CDR3 bases: TGTGCCAGCAGTGCCGGGACAGGGATGTCCGGGGCCAACGTCCTGACTTTC. Its translation: CASSAGTGMSGANVLTF.